This T cell receptor beta chain came from a study of T cell changes during pregnancy in multiple sclerosis. CDR1 is MGHDK, CDR2 SYGVNS, per germline. V lost 8 bases and J lost 0; bases outside the gene matches: 1. This CDR3 is built from 14 residues. Libraries were prepared by immunoSEQ multiplex PCR; TCRdb keeps only in-frame clonotypes and omits some of them. The table shows fewer than 140,000 clones, with 92% occurring only once. The sequence came from a female donor with multiple sclerosis, enrolled in a pregnancy study. This material consisted of peripheral blood, taken after pregnancy. The genes are TRBV25-1 and TRBJ2-6; 7 bases agree with TRBD1. CDR3 sequence reads: CASRDSSGANVLTF. CDR3 bases: TGTGCCAGCCGGGACAGCTCTGGGGCCAACGTCCTGACTTTC. Looking up the rest from reference TRBV25-1 and TRBJ2-6 gives the full variable domain: EADIYQTPRYLVIGTGKKITLECSQTMGHDKMYWYQQDPGMELHLIHYSYGVNSTEKGDLSSESTVSRIRTEHFPLTLESARPSHTSQYLCASRDSSGANVLTFGAGSRLTVL.